The T cell receptor beta chain described here comes from a study of siplizumab effects on memory and regulatory T cells (dated by TCRdb to about 2019). About the investigation overall: The effect of the anti-CD2 antibody siplizumab on alloreactive T-cell subsets was examined in allogeneic mixed lymphocyte reactions constructed from human PBMCs.

General conclusions and limits of the study: Among mappable alloreactive CD4+ clones, the Treg-derived fraction averaged approximately 66% with siplizumab versus about 27% in control reactions. Whether proliferating Tregs from siplizumab cultures were suppressive was not functionally confirmed. Because sequences below about 10^-5 frequency were poorly captured, only a minor fraction of alloreactive clones could be mapped to unstimulated subsets. Roughly 75-96% of proliferating CD4+ or CD8+ clones could not be assigned a naive or memory phenotype. Unstimulated naive T cells appeared more diverse than memory T cells, and naive cells seemed to contribute substantially to the alloresponse. Siplizumab significantly reduced the cumulative frequency of alloreactive sequences traceable to unstimulated CD4+ memory T cells.

To prepare the library, the immunoSEQ multiplex PCR assay was applied. Each sample had 9 x 10^4 or so TCR templates assayed by the deep sequencing platform. Genomic DNA extracted from sorted T cells was the material used for TCRbeta CDR3 sequencing. The study's processing was this. The R programming language was used for the clonal analysis of the TCRbeta CDR3 data. Alloreactive CD4+ and CD8+ clones were identified by comparing unstimulated samples to CFSE-low samples taken after the reaction. Alloreactive CD4+ clones were assigned to regulatory or non-regulatory origin by matching sequences to sorted unstimulated Treg and non-Treg repertoires. TCRdb stores this immuneACCESS table with in-frame sequences only. Part of the clones is absent; in the studies checked, under half of the shortfall reflects unresolved V genes, and no reason is known for the rest. V and J calls and clone size are copied from that table; D and trimming were computed from the DNA. This sample comprises over 70,000 clones, over 90% of them detected only once. The ten largest clones take up around 18% of the sample.

TCRbeta CDR3 sequencing was performed on sorted unstimulated T cells and on proliferating T cells recovered from mixed lymphocyte reactions. Fresh whole blood from approximately 9 HLA-typed healthy donors was used to isolate PBMCs. In the case of this clone: Its binding antigen is unknown. No much larger clonotype is one base removed from it; base qualities were not supplied.

Sequences were obtained from CD8+ T cells sorted from blood. The receptor was derived from a human donor in good health.

The CDR3 in this case is CASSMAPSSYNEQFF. The DNA is as follows: TGTGCCAGTAGTATGGCACCTAGCTCCTACAATGAGCAGTTCTTC. The V and J genes are TRBV19 and TRBJ2-1; the D gene remains uncertain. Trimming at the junction amounts to 3 bases on V and 0 bases on J, and the germline ends lie 9 bases apart. The germline V gene (reference sequence) supplies CDR1 LNHDA and CDR2 SQIVND. The CDR3, cysteine through phenylalanine, is 15 amino acids long. Here the CDR3 DNA is all that survives: 45 bases in frame from base 1.